A single T cell receptor beta chain is shown here with its context. No antigen is known for it. Treatment here: around 19 received Ad26.COV2.S at low or high dose, single or two shots; roughly five received placebo; per-sample allocation not given. Repertoires come from day 63 after the first vaccine or placebo injection. The vaccine antigen was prefusion-stabilized Wuhan SARS-CoV-2 spike. This sample is drawn from a study of Ad26.COV2.S vaccination and SARS-CoV-2 variants. Overall study: The study gave Ad26.COV2.S intramuscularly, once or twice 56 days apart. Regarding the study as a whole: In vaccinated individuals, spike-specific CD8+ and CD4+ T cell responses reportedly displayed substantial breadth. Compared with placebo recipients, vaccine recipients had higher spike-specific TCR breadth.

The CDR3 totals 15 residues. Germline CDR1 SEHNR, CDR2 FQNEAQ (reference sequence). V was pared by 5 bases and J by 5 bases, with 8 bases of the junction left unmatched. The protocol was immunoSEQ multiplex PCR, while the TCRdb copy is restricted to in-frame clones and leaves out a portion. The repertoire holds around 320,000 clones, with 85% to 90% as singletons. The TCR comes from a person between 18 and 60 years old who received the Ad26.COV2.S COVID-19 vaccine or a placebo. The chain is built from TRBV7-9 and TRBJ1-2; the match to TRBD1 covers 10 bases. Source: peripheral blood, taken in a trial of Ad26.COV2.S vaccine versus placebo. The CDR3 DNA reads TGTGCCAGCAGCATAACCGGGACAGGGGTTTATGGCTACACCTTC. The encoded protein is CASSITGTGVYGYTF.